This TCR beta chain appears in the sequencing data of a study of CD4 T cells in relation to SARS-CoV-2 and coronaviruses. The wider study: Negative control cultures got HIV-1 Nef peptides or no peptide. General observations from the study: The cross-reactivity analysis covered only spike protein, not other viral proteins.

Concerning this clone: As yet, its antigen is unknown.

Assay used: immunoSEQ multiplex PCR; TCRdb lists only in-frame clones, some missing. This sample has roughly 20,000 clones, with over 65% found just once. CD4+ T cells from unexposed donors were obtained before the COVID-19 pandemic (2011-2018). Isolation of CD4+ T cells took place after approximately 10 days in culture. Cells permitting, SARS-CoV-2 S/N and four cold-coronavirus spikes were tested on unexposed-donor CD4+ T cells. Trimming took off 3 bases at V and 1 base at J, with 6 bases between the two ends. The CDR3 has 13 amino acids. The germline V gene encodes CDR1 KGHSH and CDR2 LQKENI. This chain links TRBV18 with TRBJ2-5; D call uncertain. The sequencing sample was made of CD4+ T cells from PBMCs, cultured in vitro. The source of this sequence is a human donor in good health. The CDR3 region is CASSPASQETQYF. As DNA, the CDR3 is TGTGCCAGCTCACCCGCCAGCCAAGAGACCCAGTACTTC. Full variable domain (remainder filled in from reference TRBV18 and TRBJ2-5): NAGVMQNPRHLVRRRGQEARLRCSPMKGHSHVYWYRQLPEEGLKFMVYLQKENIIDESGMPKERFSAEFPKEGPSILRIQQVVRGDSAAYFCASSPASQETQYFGPGTRLLVL.